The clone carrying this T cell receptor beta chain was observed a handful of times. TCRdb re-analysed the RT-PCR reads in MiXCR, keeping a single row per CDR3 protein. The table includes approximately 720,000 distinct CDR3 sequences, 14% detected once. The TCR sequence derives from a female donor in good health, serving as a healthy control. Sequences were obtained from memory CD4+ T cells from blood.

This CDR3 reads CAWSGGGTGNTEAFF. Here the CDR3 DNA reads TGTGCCTGGAGTGGGGGAGGGACAGGGAACACTGAAGCTTTCTTT. V usage is TRBV30 and J usage is TRBJ1-1; 8 nucleotides match TRBD1. Germline assignment: CDR1 GTSNPN and CDR2 SVGIG (reference sequence). The trim removed 1 base at V and 1 base at J, leaving 5 bases unmatched. This CDR3 region has 15 residues.